The present entry profiles one T cell receptor (beta chain) with its context. Its antigen is not known. This record comes from a study of T cell responses to AZD1222 COVID-19 vaccine. The CDR3 is 14 residues long. Between the trimmed V and J ends, which lost 1 base and 4 bases, there was a span of 8 bases. Germline V gene lookup returns CDR1 SGHAT and CDR2 FQNNGV. Study-wide points: Donor demographics were predominantly white British with a female majority; clonal diversity may be underestimated. Sampled repertoires all dated from after the peak T cell response. The study identified only six AZD1222 recipients as seropositive at baseline.

Generated by immunoSEQ multiplex PCR, the TCRdb table keeps only in-frame clones and is missing some. The sample has some 130,000 clones, 85% to 95% seen once; the top ten hold approximately 7%. This TCR was sampled from an adult who received the AZD1222 COVID-19 vaccine. This chain links TRBV11-2 with TRBJ1-3; possibly TRBD1 for D (5 bases). The sequencing used peripheral blood, collected 28 days after the second AZD1222 dose. Here the CDR3 DNA reads TGTGCCAGCAGCTTAGCCGGGGCCGGAAACACCATATATTTT. Amino acids: CASSLAGAGNTIYF.